One sample yielded the 6 T cell receptor beta chains listed below, sequenced in a study of blood T cell repertoires in COVID-19. Produced via immunoSEQ multiplex PCR; TCRdb's table is partial and in-frame only. Of 390,000 or so clones in the sample, roughly 89% were seen once. Sequenced input: PBMCs or T cells enriched from blood (not recorded which). The receptors were gathered from a woman in her 50s who had recovered from COVID-19.

The rearrangement links TRBV5-1 to TRBJ2-5, with 8 bases aligning to TRBD1. The V gene's germline CDR1 is SGHRS and CDR2 YFSETQ. The CDR3 totals 15 residues. V lost 7 bases and J lost 0; bases outside the gene matches: 8. DNA for the CDR3: TGCGCCAGCCAGGGGGCGACGTGGTACCAAGAGACCCAGTACTTC. This encodes CASQGATWYQETQYF. Together with reference TRBV5-1 and TRBJ2-5, the CDR3 gives the full variable domain: KAGVTQTPRYLIKTRGQQVTLSCSPISGHRSVSWYQQTPGQGLQFLFEYFSETQRNKGNFPGRFSGRQFSNSRSEMNVSTLELGDSALYLCASQGATWYQETQYFGPGTRLLVL.

V is TRBV2 and J is TRBJ1-2; D is unresolved. The germline CDR1 and CDR2 sequences are SNHLY and FYNNEI. With 3 bases removed from V and 1 base from J, the gap between germline ends came to 3 bases. This CDR3 is built from 12 residues. The CDR3: CASSDLNYGYTF. The CDR3 DNA reads TGTGCCAGCAGTGACCTTAACTATGGCTACACCTTC.

The chain recombines TRBV27 with TRBJ2-5, with 9 bases that match TRBD1. The CDR3 length is 15 residues. Trimming removed 2 bases from V and 7 bases from J; junction bases left unmatched: 8. Germline CDR1 and CDR2: MNHEY and SMNVEV (reference sequence). The CDR3 here is CASSLLGQGKGTQYF. CDR3 bases: TGTGCCAGCAGTTTACTGGGACAGGGTAAAGGGACCCAGTACTTC.

The chain has TRBV4-3 and TRBJ2-7; 8 bases are a match to TRBD1. Trimming removed 0 bases from V and 1 base from J; junction bases left unmatched: 14. Looked up from germline, CDR1 is LGHNA and CDR2 is YSLEER. The CDR3 covers 19 residues. CDR3 in amino acids: CASSQERGLGQGLSYEQYF. The DNA for the CDR3 is TGCGCCAGCAGCCAAGAAAGGGGTCTCGGACAGGGCCTATCCTACGAGCAGTACTTC.

The chain combines TRBV27 with TRBJ1-1; 8 bases are a match to TRBD1. There are 14 residues in the CDR3. Trimming took 6 bases from V and 4 from J; bases not matched to a gene: 7. Germline V lookup: CDR1 MNHEY, CDR2 SMNVEV (reference sequence). The DNA for the CDR3 is TGTGCCAGCAGGCTCGGACAGGGACCCACTGAAGCTTTCTTT. It is translated as CASRLGQGPTEAFF.

The V call is TRBV5-8, the J call TRBJ2-7; 7 bases match TRBD2. The length of the CDR3 is 15 residues. Germline CDR1 is SGHTS and CDR2 is YDEGEE. V trimming: 0 bases; J trimming: 4 bases; junction bases outside the gene matches: 7. CDR3 amino acids: CASSLVSGPGYEQYF. The CDR3 nucleotides are TGTGCCAGCAGCTTGGTTAGCGGGCCGGGTTACGAGCAGTACTTC.